The rows below give T cell receptor beta chains drawn from one sample of a study of cytomegalovirus exposure and HLA in healthy donors. Sequencing used immunoSEQ multiplex PCR; TCRdb keeps in-frame clones, though not all of them. Of about 74,000 clones listed, 85% to 95% were seen once; the top ten hold 1.5% to 1.8%. The sample comprised PBMCs. The receptors were gathered from a man aged 18-30 years in good health and CMV-seropositive. Each CDR3 is given with its conserved first and last residue. D genes are given only for firm matches. Only part of the rows carry a size: once, few, many, or a class if the clone is expanded.

-	TRBD2	TRBV7-2	TRBJ2-1	TGTGCCAGCAGCTTATTGCTAGCGGGGGATGAGCAGTTCTTC	CASSLLLAGDEQFF
-	TRBD1	TRBV9	TRBJ1-1	TGTGCCAGCGGGTCCCGTTCAGGGGGCGCGACTGAAGCTTTCTTT	CASGSRSGGATEAFF
-	-	TRBV7-3	TRBJ2-7	TGTGCCAGCAGCCAGGACATTCTAAACGAGCAGTACTTC	CASSQDILNEQYF
-	-	TRBV18	TRBJ1-2	TGTGCCAGCTCCACAGGACAGCGGACTAACTATGGCTACACCTTC	CASSTGQRTNYGYTF
-	TRBD1	TRBV28	TRBJ1-4	TGTGCCAGCAGAGGGGGGGACAGGGGTAGTAATGAAAAACTGTTTTTT	CASRGGDRGSNEKLFF
-	-	TRBV2	TRBJ1-1	TGTGCCAGCAGCTTCACTGAAGCTTTCTTT	CASSFTEAFF
-	-	TRBV6-6	TRBJ1-2	TGTGCCAGCGTAGCGACAGGCCGATTCTATGGCTACACCTTC	CASVATGRFYGYTF
-	TRBD2	TRBV28	TRBJ2-1	TGTGCCAGCAGCCACGGGAAGGTGACTAGCGGGGCCTCCTACAATGAGCAGTTCTTC	CASSHGKVTSGASYNEQFF
-	-	TRBV6-5	TRBJ1-1	TGTGCCAGCAGTTACGATAGCCCTTTGAACACTGAAGCTTTCTTT	CASSYDSPLNTEAFF
-	TRBD1	TRBV27	TRBJ1-5	TGTGCCAGCAGTTGGGACAGTAATCAGCCCCAGCATTTT	CASSWDSNQPQHF
once	TRBD2	TRBV7-3	TRBJ2-3	TGTGCCAGCAGCTTAGGACTAGCGGGAGGGGCAGATACGCAGTATTTT	CASSLGLAGGADTQYF
-	-	TRBV5-6	TRBJ1-2	TGTGCCAGCAGCTTGGGAGGTGGCTACACCTTC	CASSLGGGYTF
-	TRBD1	TRBV18	TRBJ2-7	TGTGCCAGCTCACGGCAGCCGGGACAGGGGACGGTCGAGCAGTACTTC	CASSRQPGQGTVEQYF
-	TRBD1	TRBV2	TRBJ1-5	TGTGCCAGCGAGGGACAGGGGTTCCGCAATCAGCCCCAGCATTTT	CASEGQGFRNQPQHF
-	-	TRBV7-7	TRBJ2-1	TGTGCTAGCAGCTTGGGTCCGCTAGCACGGAATGAGCAGTTCTTC	CASSLGPLARNEQFF
once	-	TRBV10-3	TRBJ2-7	TGTGCCATCCTTGCTCCTCAAGTAGAATACGAGCAGTACTTC	CAILAPQVEYEQYF
-	TRBD1	TRBV5-1	TRBJ2-5	TGCGCCAGCAGCTTTGAGGGGGCCCAAGAGACCCAGTACTTC	CASSFEGAQETQYF
-	TRBD2	TRBV2	TRBJ2-1	TGTGCCAGCAGTCCCACTAGCGGAGCCTACAATGAGCAGTTCTTC	CASSPTSGAYNEQFF
-	-	TRBV5-1	TRBJ2-2	TGCGCCAGCAGCTTGGCCCCAGGGGTCGGGGAGCTGTTTTTT	CASSLAPGVGELFF
-	-	TRBV19	TRBJ2-4	TGTGCCAGTACCCCACAGGGATTCAAAAACATTCAGTACTTC	CASTPQGFKNIQYF
-	-	TRBV18	TRBJ2-7	TGTGCCAGCTCACCCAACGGGGGAGTTTCCTACGAGCAGTACTTC	CASSPNGGVSYEQYF
-	TRBD1	TRBV28	TRBJ2-7	TGTGCCAGCAGCATTCCGGGACAGGCCTACGAGCAGTACTTC	CASSIPGQAYEQYF